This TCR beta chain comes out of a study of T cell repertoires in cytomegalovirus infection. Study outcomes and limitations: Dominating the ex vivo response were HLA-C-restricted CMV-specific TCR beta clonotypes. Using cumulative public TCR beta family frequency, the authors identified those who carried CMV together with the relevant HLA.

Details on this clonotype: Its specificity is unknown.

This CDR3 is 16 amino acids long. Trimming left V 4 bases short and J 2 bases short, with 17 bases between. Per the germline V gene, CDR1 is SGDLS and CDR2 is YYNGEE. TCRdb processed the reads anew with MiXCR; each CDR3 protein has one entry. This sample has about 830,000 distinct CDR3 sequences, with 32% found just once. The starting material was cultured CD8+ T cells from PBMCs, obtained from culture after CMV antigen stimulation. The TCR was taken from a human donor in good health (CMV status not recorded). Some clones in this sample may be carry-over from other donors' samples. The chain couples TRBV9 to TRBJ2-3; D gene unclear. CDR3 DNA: TGTGCCAGCAGCTATAGATCTGGACCCCCCACAGATACGCAGTATTTT. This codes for CASSYRSGPPTDTQYF.